Each of the 32 T cell receptor beta chains below was sequenced from the same sample in a study of radiation and T cells in renal cell carcinoma. TCRdb keeps only in-frame clones here, not all; method: immunoSEQ multiplex PCR. The sample lists about 150,000 clones, approximately 86% occurring once. Time point denoted: blood 2 weeks post-SBRT. Indicated treatment: 15 Gy SBRT to primary tumor, nephrectomy 4 weeks later. The material was blood, obtained from a patient whose treatment included radiotherapy and nephrectomy. Every receptor here comes from a woman aged 45 to 65 with renal cell carcinoma.

The rearrangement links TRBV12-5 to TRBJ2-7; no firm D call. Deletions cut 4 bases from V and 3 bases from J, with 4 bases between. The V gene's germline CDR1 is LGHNT and CDR2 FRNRAP. This CDR3 contains 11 residues. The CDR3 bases are TGTGCTAGTGGTTCCTTCTACGAGCAGTACTTC. Protein sequence: CASGSFYEQYF.

The V and J genes are TRBV6-6 and TRBJ1-2; D remains unclear. This CDR3 comprises 14 residues. The germline gives CDR1 MNHNY, CDR2 SVGAGI (reference sequence). Trimming shortened V by 5 bases and J by 2 bases, and 12 bases separated the two germline ends. CDR3 protein: CASSRMGGNYGYTF. CDR3 nucleotides: TGTGCCAGCAGTCGGATGGGAGGGAACTATGGCTACACCTTC.

The rearrangement joins TRBV9 to TRBJ2-7, with D hard to call. Germline CDR1 SGDLS, CDR2 YYNGEE. The CDR3 has 17 amino acids. The V gene lost 0 bases and the J gene lost 3 bases, with 19 bases spanning the gap. CDR3 protein: CASSVGAGSAPGYEQYF. The CDR3 bases are TGTGCCAGCAGCGTAGGAGCAGGCTCGGCTCCCGGCTACGAGCAGTACTTC.

The CDR3 sequence: CASSALVGTNYGYTF. CDR3 sequence (DNA): TGTGCCAGCAGTGCCTTGGTGGGAACTAACTATGGCTACACCTTC. The chain couples TRBV6-4 to TRBJ1-2, with D hard to call. Germline V gene sequence: CDR1 MRHNA, CDR2 SNTAGT. Trimming cost V 4 bases and J 0 bases, with 12 bases left between them. The CDR3 extends over 15 amino acids.

This chain uses TRBV7-8 with TRBJ1-2; D gene unclear. The V end lost 1 base, the J end lost 3 bases, and 6 bases lay between the germline ends. CDR1 and CDR2 (germline): SGHVS, FQNEAQ. The CDR3 has 13 residues. The CDR3 DNA reads as TGTGCCAGCAGCTTAGGGACGGACTATGGCTACACCTTC. Translation gives CASSLGTDYGYTF.

The chain carries TRBV15 and TRBJ1-6, with D perhaps TRBD1 (5 bases). Germline lookup yields CDR1 LNHNV and CDR2 YYDKDF (reference sequence). V was shortened by 0 bases and J by 8 bases, with 11 bases between the two germline ends. CDR3 length equals 15 residues. This chain's CDR3 is CATSRDRAGDSPLHF. The DNA for the CDR3 is TGTGCCACCAGCAGAGACAGGGCAGGTGATTCACCCCTCCACTTT. The variable domain in full, completed from reference TRBV15 and TRBJ1-6, reads DAMVIQNPRYQVTQFGKPVTLSCSQTLNHNVMYWYQQKSSQAPKLLFHYYDKDFNNEADTPDNFQSRRPNTSFCFLDIRSPGLGDTAMYLCATSRDRAGDSPLHFGNGTRLTVT.

The V gene is TRBV19, the J gene TRBJ2-3; 9 bases are a match to TRBD2. This CDR3 has 15 residues. Germline V gene sequence: CDR1 LNHDA, CDR2 SQIVND (reference sequence). The ends lost 5 bases at V and 4 bases at J; junction bases unmatched: 7. CDR3 DNA: TGTGCCAGTAGTCCGGTGCGGGGGGGCGCAGATACGCAGTATTTT. It yields the protein CASSPVRGGADTQYF. Full variable domain (rest looked up from reference TRBV19 and TRBJ2-3): DGGITQSPKYLFRKEGQNVTLSCEQNLNHDAMYWYRQDPGQGLRLIYYSQIVNDFQKGDIAEGYSVSREKKESFPLTVTSAQKNPTAFYLCASSPVRGGADTQYFGPGTRLTVL.

The count of this clone is one. The chain combines TRBV5-4 with TRBJ1-2, with 11 positions matching TRBD1. CDR1 and CDR2 from the germline V gene are SGHNT and YYREEE (reference sequence). This CDR3 spans 14 amino acids. Germline trimming cut 4 bases from V and 8 bases from J; bases unmatched to any gene: 7. This chain's CDR3 is CASSPGQGAGGYTF. CDR3 sequence (DNA): TGTGCCAGCAGCCCCGGACAGGGGGCCGGCGGCTACACCTTC.

This clone showed up just once. The chain links TRBV5-1 to TRBJ2-1, with TRBD2 matching over 9 bases. Trimming took 0 bases from V and 8 from J; bases not matched to a gene: 3. The length of the CDR3 is 14 residues. Germline V lookup: CDR1 SGHRS, CDR2 YFSETQ. CDR3 sequence (DNA): TGCGCCAGCAGCTTGGATAGCGGGGGCGATGAGCAGTTCTTC. Residues: CASSLDSGGDEQFF.

The chain joins TRBV13 to TRBJ2-7; possibly TRBD1 for D (6 bases). CDR1 is PRHDT, CDR2 FYEKMQ, per germline (reference sequence). The V end was cut by 4 bases, the J end by 1 base, with 8 bases between. This CDR3 is 13 amino acids long. The CDR3 loop is CASSSDRSYEQYF. DNA for the CDR3: TGTGCCAGCAGCTCCGACAGGTCCTACGAGCAGTACTTC.

The rearrangement links TRBV5-6 to TRBJ2-5; D is unclear. Between the trimmed V and J ends, which lost 1 base and 9 bases, there was a span of 13 bases. This CDR3 is 13 amino acids long. Germline V gene sequence: CDR1 SGHDT, CDR2 YYEEEE. CDR3 protein: CASSLIATSAQYF. As DNA, the CDR3 is TGTGCCAGCAGCTTGATCGCCACGTCGGCCCAGTACTTC. Combining the CDR3 with reference TRBV5-6 and TRBJ2-5 gives the whole variable domain DAGVTQSPTHLIKTRGQQVTLRCSPKSGHDTVSWYQQALGQGPQFIFQYYEEEERQRGNFPDRFSGHQFPNYSSELNVNALLLGDSALYLCASSLIATSAQYFGPGTRLLVL.

The CDR3 is CASSNRGGGDTQYF. The CDR3, as DNA: TGTGCCAGCAGTAATAGGGGGGGCGGAGATACGCAGTATTTT. V gene TRBV6-5 combines with J gene TRBJ2-3; a possible D gene is TRBD2 (7 bases). The germline V gene has CDR1 MNHEY and CDR2 SVGAGI. The CDR3 sequence is 14 residues long. Trimming stripped 5 bases from V and 5 bases from J, with 14 bases between.

V gene TRBV9 combines with J gene TRBJ1-2; D unclear. Germline V gene sequence: CDR1 SGDLS, CDR2 YYNGEE. The length of the CDR3 is 15 residues. Trimming removed 0 bases at V and 2 bases at J, with 11 bases between. The chain's CDR3 is CASSVGAAANYGYTF. CDR3 in DNA: TGTGCCAGCAGCGTAGGGGCTGCAGCCAACTATGGCTACACCTTC. Supplemented by reference TRBV9 and TRBJ1-2, the full variable domain reads DSGVTQTPKHLITATGQRVTLRCSPRSGDLSVYWYQQSLDQGLQFLIQYYNGEERAKGNILERFSAQQFPDLHSELNLSSLELGDSALYFCASSVGAAANYGYTFGSGTRLTVV.

This clone was detected once. The DNA for the CDR3 is TGCGCCAGCAGCCGTCTCCGAAGCGCGAACACCGGGGAGCTGTTTTTT. This translates into CASSRLRSANTGELFF. This chain links TRBV5-1 with TRBJ2-2, with unresolved D. The germline V gene has CDR1 SGHRS and CDR2 YFSETQ. V was shortened by 4 bases and J by 0 bases, with 13 bases between the two germline ends. This CDR3 is built from 16 residues. Variable domain in full (rest from reference TRBV5-1 and TRBJ2-2): KAGVTQTPRYLIKTRGQQVTLSCSPISGHRSVSWYQQTPGQGLQFLFEYFSETQRNKGNFPGRFSGRQFSNSRSEMNVSTLELGDSALYLCASSRLRSANTGELFFGEGSRLTVL.

This clone came up once. The chain employs TRBV6-5 and TRBJ1-5, with a tentative D call TRBD1 (5 bases). The germline V and J ends were trimmed by 6 bases and 7 bases, with 19 bases remaining between them. Looked up from germline, CDR1 is MNHEY and CDR2 is SVGAGI. The CDR3 sequence is 15 residues long. In nucleotides, the CDR3 is TGTGCCAGCAGGCTAATGGACATCCTTGGGCAGCCCCAGCATTTT. Translation: CASRLMDILGQPQHF.

This clone came up a few times. The CDR3 loop is CASSGGTYEQYF. Written as DNA, the CDR3 is TGTGCTTCCTCGGGCGGGACCTACGAGCAGTACTTC. V gene TRBV7-9 combines with J gene TRBJ2-7; a weak D match, TRBD2 (6 bases). There are 12 residues in the CDR3. CDR1 is SEHNR and CDR2 is FQNEAQ in the germline V gene (reference sequence).

This clone has only one observation. This chain connects TRBV7-8 to TRBJ1-3; unclear D gene. V was clipped by 3 bases and J by 0 bases, with 9 bases between them. CDR3 length: 15 residues. Germline-derived CDR1 and CDR2 are SGHVS and FQNEAQ. The CDR3 DNA is TGTGCCAGCAGCTTCCGAGTGACCTCTGGAAACACCATATATTTT. This sequence encodes CASSFRVTSGNTIYF.

This clone occurred a few times. This chain joins TRBV2 and TRBJ2-7, with D unresolved. From germline, CDR1 is SNHLY and CDR2 FYNNEI. CDR3 length: 11 amino acids. Deletions cut 5 bases from V and 1 base from J, with 3 bases between. The CDR3 sequence is CASSLSYEQYF. For the CDR3, the DNA is TGTGCCAGCAGTCTTTCCTACGAGCAGTACTTC.

This rearrangement joins TRBV5-1 to TRBJ1-2; D not certain. CDR3 size: 12 residues. The germline CDR1 and CDR2 sequences are SGHRS and YFSETQ. Between the trimmed V and J ends, which lost 2 bases and 3 bases, there was a span of 5 bases. The CDR3 loop is CASSLPDYGYTF. The CDR3 DNA is TGCGCCAGCAGCTTACCAGACTATGGCTACACCTTC.

V usage is TRBV7-2 and J usage is TRBJ2-1; 9 positions match TRBD1. With V trimmed by 6 bases and J by 6 bases, 9 bases remained unmatched. Germline values: CDR1 SGHTA, CDR2 FQGNSA. The CDR3 is made up of 15 amino acids. CDR3 sequence (DNA): TGTGCCAGCAGGCATGCCGGGACAGGGCCCAATGAGCAGTTCTTC. Translated: CASRHAGTGPNEQFF.

This clone was seen a single time. V and J are TRBV30 and TRBJ2-1; D assignment may be TRBD1 or TRBD2 (6 bases each). The V gene's germline CDR1 is GTSNPN and CDR2 SVGIG (reference sequence). V was cut by 5 bases and J by 3 bases, with 11 bases left in between. There are 13 residues in the CDR3. The DNA of the CDR3 is TGTGCCTGGGAAGGGGGGCTCTACAATGAGCAGTTCTTC. It codes for CAWEGGLYNEQFF. The variable domain in full, completed from reference TRBV30 and TRBJ2-1, reads SQTIHQWPATLVQPVGSPLSLECTVEGTSNPNLYWYRQAAGRGLQLLFYSVGIGQISSEVPQNLSASRPQDRQFILSSKKLLLSDSGFYLCAWEGGLYNEQFFGPGTRLTVL.

In this sample, this clone turned up a few times. The V and J genes are TRBV14 and TRBJ1-1, with D possibly being TRBD1 (6 bases). Germline lookup yields CDR1 SGHDN and CDR2 FVKESK. V gave up 4 bases and J gave up 6 bases, with 15 bases separating them. There are 14 residues in the CDR3. The CDR3 DNA reads TGTGCCAGCAGCCGGACCGGCAGGGGCGCTGAAGCTTTCTTT. The encoded protein is CASSRTGRGAEAFF.

This chain links TRBV5-6 with TRBJ1-4; D unresolved. The CDR3 has 13 residues. V lost 0 bases and J 11 bases, leaving 11 bases between the germline ends. CDR1 and CDR2 from the germline V gene are SGHDT and YYEEEE. DNA for the CDR3: TGTGCCAGCAGCTTGGCTGGTCCGGGGAAACTGTTTTTT. This gives the protein CASSLAGPGKLFF.

V is TRBV19 and J is TRBJ1-4; D may be TRBD1 (5 bases). This CDR3 has 15 residues. Germline CDR1 LNHDA, CDR2 SQIVND (reference sequence). Trimming stripped 5 bases from V and 4 bases from J, with 14 bases between. The CDR3 sequence is CASSATGVINEKLFF. CDR3 in DNA: TGTGCCAGTAGTGCAACAGGTGTCATTAATGAAAAACTGTTTTTT.

CDR3 nucleotides: TGTGCCAGCTCACCGGGACAGGGGACGAATGGCTACACCTTC. Translating gives CASSPGQGTNGYTF. The chain has TRBV18 and TRBJ1-2, with 10 positions matching TRBD1. This CDR3 is built from 14 residues. The V gene's germline CDR1 is KGHSH and CDR2 LQKENI. Germline trimming cut 3 bases from V and 6 bases from J; bases unmatched to any gene: 4.

The chain links TRBV5-1 to TRBJ2-7; D unresolved. The CDR3 length is 13 residues. Germline V gives CDR1 SGHRS, CDR2 YFSETQ. Trimming took 3 bases from V and 0 from J, leaving 7 bases between them. The CDR3 loop is CASSSLPSYEQYF. DNA for the CDR3: TGCGCCAGCAGCTCCCTCCCCTCCTACGAGCAGTACTTC.

The chain couples TRBV23-1 to TRBJ2-1, with TRBD1 matching 7 bases. TRBV23-1 is treated as an ORF (open reading frame) with a function not yet certain. Unmatched junction bases numbered 4, after V lost 3 bases and J lost 5 bases. The CDR3 is 14 amino acids. CDR3 bases: TGCGCCAGCAGTCACAACAGGGGACACAATGAGCAGTTCTTC. Translated: CASSHNRGHNEQFF.

Details on this clone: Other DNA sequences in the same sample also yield this CDR3. DNA for the CDR3: TGTGCCAGCAGCTTGGTAGGGGGGCAAGGAGATGAAAAACTGTTTTTT. Protein: CASSLVGGQGDEKLFF. The chain uses TRBV5-5 and TRBJ1-4; weak D call: TRBD1 (6 bases). Germline lookup yields CDR1 SGHKS and CDR2 YYEKEE (reference sequence). The CDR3 totals 16 residues. Deletions cut 0 bases from V and 6 bases from J, with 15 bases between.

This chain uses TRBV5-1 with TRBJ2-1; 15 nucleotides align to TRBD2. The length of the CDR3 is 16 residues. The J segment lost 7 bases and the V segment lost 0 bases, leaving 2 bases of the junction unmatched. Germline V lookup: CDR1 SGHRS, CDR2 YFSETQ. The CDR3 loop is CASSLGGTSGGNEQFF. In nucleotides, the CDR3 is TGCGCCAGCAGCTTGGGAGGGACTAGCGGGGGGAATGAGCAGTTCTTC.

The J gene is TRBJ2-1, the V gene TRBV27; D may be TRBD1 or TRBD2 (5 bases each). V was clipped by 5 bases and J by 7 bases, with 15 bases between them. Germline CDR1 is MNHEY and CDR2 is SMNVEV (reference sequence). This CDR3 is 14 amino acids long. CDR3 nucleotides: TGTGCCAGCAGTGCGACCGGGACGCTAAATGAGCAGTTCTTC. Translated, it gives CASSATGTLNEQFF.

The rearrangement joins TRBV5-4 to TRBJ1-4; D not certain. CDR1 is SGHNT and CDR2 is YYREEE in the germline V gene (reference sequence). V lost 0 bases, J lost 4 bases, and 4 bases lay in between. The length of the CDR3 is 13 residues. CDR3 residues: CASSLEDNEKLFF. Here the CDR3 DNA reads TGTGCCAGCAGCTTGGAGGATAATGAAAAACTGTTTTTT.

V usage is TRBV19 and J usage is TRBJ2-1, with TRBD1 matching 11 bases. With 1 base clipped from V and 7 bases from J, the junction kept 6 bases outside the gene matches. CDR3 length: 16 residues. Germline V gene data show CDR1 as LNHDA and CDR2 as SQIVND (reference sequence). CDR3 in DNA: TGTGCCAGTAGTATAGGGGGACAGGGGGTCGTTAATGAGCAGTTCTTC. Its protein product is CASSIGGQGVVNEQFF.